The clone carrying this TCR beta chain was counted at least ten times. The data were obtained in a study of T-cell reconstitution after alpha-beta-depleted transplantation in children. TCRbeta library preparation incorporated unique molecular identifiers. Each CDR3 protein is one row after TCRdb ran MiXCR on the PCR reads. The sample shows roughly 220,000 distinct CDR3 sequences, 7.5% to 9.5% of them seen only once. Deletions cut 7 bases from V and 2 bases from J, with 23 bases between. The CDR3 runs 17 residues. The chain joins TRBV12-3 or TRBV12-4 to TRBJ1-2; no firm D call. The receptor was isolated from a male patient between 2 and 15 years old who had a stem cell transplant for acute myeloid leukemia, so the T cells may come from the graft donor. Here the sequenced sample was PBMCs, mostly from graft donor cells, taken 360 days after TCRalphabeta/CD19-depleted stem cell transplant. For the CDR3, the DNA is TGTGCCAGCAACCTTTGGGGAGGAAAGCGTGGGAACTATGGCTACACCTTC. Translated: CASNLWGGKRGNYGYTF.